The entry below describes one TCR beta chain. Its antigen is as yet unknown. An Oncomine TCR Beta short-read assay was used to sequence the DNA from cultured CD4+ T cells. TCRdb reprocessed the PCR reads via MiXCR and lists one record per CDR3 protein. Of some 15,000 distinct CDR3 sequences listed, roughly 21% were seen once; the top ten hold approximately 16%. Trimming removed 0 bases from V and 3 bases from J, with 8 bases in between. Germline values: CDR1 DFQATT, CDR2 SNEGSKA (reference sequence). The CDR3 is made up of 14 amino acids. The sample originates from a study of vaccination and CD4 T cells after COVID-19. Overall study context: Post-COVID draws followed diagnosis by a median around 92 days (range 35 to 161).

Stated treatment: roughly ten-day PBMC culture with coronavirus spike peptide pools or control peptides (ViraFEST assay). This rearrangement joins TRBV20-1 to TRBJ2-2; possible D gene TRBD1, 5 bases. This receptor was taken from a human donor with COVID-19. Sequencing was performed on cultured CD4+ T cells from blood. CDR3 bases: TGCAGTGCTAGAGATAGGGGCCACACCGGGGAGCTGTTTTTT. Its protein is CSARDRGHTGELFF.